The rows below give T cell receptor beta chains drawn from one sample of a study of blood T cell repertoires in COVID-19. Repertoires were generated with immunoSEQ multiplex PCR, while TCRdb's copy carries only in-frame clones and drops some. The table lists 150,000 to 200,000 clones, 93% of them singletons, with less than 2% in the top ten. Sequenced: peripheral blood. Receptor source: a woman aged 55-69 years with COVID-19, enrolled during active disease. The conserved cysteine and the conserved F or W are not part of the CDR3 here.

CDR3aa: ASSSRDSRSSPLH; j_gene: TRBJ1-6; v_gene: TRBV6-5
CDR3aa: ASSISPGTVTYEQY; j_gene: TRBJ2-7; v_gene: TRBV9
CDR3aa: ASSWDTAGTGELF; j_gene: TRBJ2-2; v_gene: TRBV6-5
CDR3aa: ASSRLAGNEQF; j_gene: TRBJ2-1; v_gene: TRBV7-2
CDR3aa: ASGRTELYGYT; j_gene: TRBJ1-2; v_gene: TRBV27
CDR3aa: ASTETIDRQNTEAF; j_gene: TRBJ1-1; v_gene: TRBV7-3
CDR3aa: ASRGSGDNEQF; j_gene: TRBJ2-1; v_gene: TRBV5-5
CDR3aa: ASSLGTSGGVTEQF; j_gene: TRBJ2-1; v_gene: TRBV5-1
CDR3aa: ASSYGQATEAF; j_gene: TRBJ1-1; v_gene: TRBV6-2/TRBV6-3
CDR3aa: ASRGAGGTPQH; j_gene: TRBJ1-5; v_gene: TRBV6-5
CDR3aa: ASRPGQGLYEQY; j_gene: TRBJ2-7; v_gene: TRBV19
CDR3aa: ASSATQRGLAGSEQF; j_gene: TRBJ2-1; v_gene: TRBV7-2
CDR3aa: ASSYGGNYGYT; j_gene: TRBJ1-2; v_gene: TRBV11-2
CDR3aa: ASSRLGQGNTEAF; j_gene: TRBJ1-1; v_gene: TRBV4-3
CDR3aa: ASRSGFNQPQH; j_gene: TRBJ1-5; v_gene: TRBV19
CDR3aa: ASSVGGAGNTIY; j_gene: TRBJ1-3; v_gene: TRBV9
CDR3aa: ASSSQGLGRQPQH; j_gene: TRBJ1-5; v_gene: TRBV19
CDR3aa: ATQEGRGSGNTIY; j_gene: TRBJ1-3; v_gene: TRBV10-3
CDR3aa: ASKRTAGNQPQH; j_gene: TRBJ1-5; v_gene: TRBV6-5
CDR3aa: ASSVGTGGLYEQY; j_gene: TRBJ2-7; v_gene: TRBV9
CDR3aa: ASSSRVRGLAEKLF; j_gene: TRBJ1-4; v_gene: TRBV11-2
CDR3aa: ASSPGMNTGELF; j_gene: TRBJ2-2; v_gene: TRBV7-9
CDR3aa: ASSFSRDDMYGYT; j_gene: TRBJ1-2; v_gene: TRBV5-1
CDR3aa: ASSPGTAHEQY; j_gene: TRBJ2-7; v_gene: TRBV6-2/TRBV6-3
CDR3aa: AIGTGGNIWENTIY; j_gene: TRBJ1-3; v_gene: TRBV19
CDR3aa: ASSGQVVNQPQH; j_gene: TRBJ1-5; v_gene: TRBV2
CDR3aa: ASSIGSGNQPQH; j_gene: TRBJ1-5; v_gene: TRBV19
CDR3aa: ASSPRGFGTGGDSPLH; j_gene: TRBJ1-6; v_gene: TRBV19
CDR3aa: ASSLTSGGVNEQF; j_gene: TRBJ2-1; v_gene: TRBV6-5
CDR3aa: ASSLGTLYGYT; j_gene: TRBJ1-2; v_gene: TRBV12-3/TRBV12-4
CDR3aa: ASSLRGQPQH; j_gene: TRBJ1-5; v_gene: TRBV12-3/TRBV12-4
CDR3aa: ASSLVQGASGYT; j_gene: TRBJ1-2; v_gene: TRBV7-9
CDR3aa: ASSLDSSGANVLT; j_gene: TRBJ2-6; v_gene: TRBV7-2
CDR3aa: ASCTDGTLETQY; j_gene: TRBJ2-5; v_gene: TRBV21-1
CDR3aa: ASSFTGTEAF; j_gene: TRBJ1-1; v_gene: TRBV12-3/TRBV12-4
CDR3aa: SGGENYNEQF; j_gene: TRBJ2-1; v_gene: TRBV29-1
CDR3aa: ASSPSGLANNEQF; j_gene: TRBJ2-1; v_gene: TRBV27
CDR3aa: ASIKGLARHEQY; j_gene: TRBJ2-7; v_gene: TRBV2
CDR3aa: SAIQETQY; j_gene: TRBJ2-5; v_gene: TRBV20-1
CDR3aa: ASSLGPTGGNPGELF; j_gene: TRBJ2-2; v_gene: TRBV11-3
CDR3aa: ASTTGVPNTGELF; j_gene: TRBJ2-2; v_gene: TRBV7-6
CDR3aa: ASSRPASNTEAF; j_gene: TRBJ1-1; v_gene: TRBV4-2
CDR3aa: ASSSPAGPNTEAF; j_gene: TRBJ1-1; v_gene: TRBV6-2/TRBV6-3
CDR3aa: ASSFQSNTEAF; j_gene: TRBJ1-1; v_gene: TRBV12-3/TRBV12-4
CDR3aa: ASSSWSGQGSYEQY; j_gene: TRBJ2-7; v_gene: TRBV5-1
CDR3aa: AISTTSGGTNTQY; j_gene: TRBJ2-3; v_gene: TRBV10-3
CDR3aa: ASSFSGGGSTDTQY; j_gene: TRBJ2-3; v_gene: TRBV5-5
CDR3aa: ASSFRGQANYGYT; j_gene: TRBJ1-2; v_gene: TRBV27
CDR3aa: ASRGGPGAGELF; j_gene: TRBJ2-2; v_gene: TRBV6-6
CDR3aa: ASSRGTSGPSSYEQY; j_gene: TRBJ2-7; v_gene: TRBV19
CDR3aa: ASSRRENYGYT; j_gene: TRBJ1-2; v_gene: TRBV6-5
CDR3aa: ASSQGVAGGSYNEQF; j_gene: TRBJ2-1; v_gene: TRBV4-2
CDR3aa: ASSQDRSGGRVHT; j_gene: TRBJ1-2; v_gene: TRBV3-1/TRBV3-2
CDR3aa: ASSIGTLESYGYT; j_gene: TRBJ1-2; v_gene: TRBV5-6
CDR3aa: ASSHLPEGNTEAF; j_gene: TRBJ1-1; v_gene: TRBV19